The TCR beta chain described here comes from a study of OX40 agonist ivuxolimab in advanced cancers. For context, the study as a whole: Ivuxolimab was a fully human IgG2 agonistic monoclonal antibody targeting the costimulatory receptor OX40 (CD134). Peripheral TCRbeta sequencing was intended to test whether TCR sequence diversity was altered and clonal T-cell expansion was caused by ivuxolimab. The paper covers the monotherapy dose-escalation part of the phase I ivuxolimab trial, which included N ≈ 57 patients. A male proportion of 75% to 85% and a mean age of about 60 years, ranging from 23 to 79, were recorded for the dose-escalation cohort. Among the roughly 52 dose-escalation patients, approximately 20 had hepatocellular carcinoma, around 15 melanoma, 9 renal cell carcinoma and 9 head and neck cancer. Intravenous ivuxolimab was administered to patients every 2 weeks at six dose levels: 0.01, 0.1, 0.3, 1.5, 3 and 10 mg/kg. Three dose-escalation patients achieved partial responses, one with hepatocellular carcinoma and two with cutaneous melanoma. Patients were allowed to have had prior anti-PD-1, anti-PD-L1 or anti-CTLA-4 therapy, and around two fifths of the dose-escalation patients had been treated with checkpoint inhibitors. Findings and caveats that apply to the study as a whole: Low levels of normalized T-cell clonal expansion were also seen in some patients who did not respond. After ivuxolimab, more expanded clones were found on average in CD8+ T cells than in CD4+ T cells. Partial responders in the 0.1-3.0 mg/kg groups had among the lowest normalized peripheral clonal expansion, especially among CD8+ T cells. At doses of 0.1 to 3.0 mg/kg, clonal expansion of both CD4+ and CD8+ blood T cells was observed from baseline to week 6. The antigen specificity of the peripheral T cells that underwent clonal expansion was not determined.

The CDR3 sequence holds 15 residues, the cysteine and phenylalanine included. Only the CDR3 DNA stays, 45 bases, in frame from base 1. Between the V and J ends, shortened by 2 bases and 5 bases respectively, the junction contains 13 bases. The germline V gene supplies CDR1 SGHTA and CDR2 FQGNSA. About this clone itself: Its antigen is unknown. The record has no base qualities; no much larger clone is one base away.

Genomic DNA was extracted from sorted cells for sequencing of the TCRbeta CDR3 region. The immunoSEQ Assay was used for sequencing of TCRbeta CDR3 regions. Not all clones reach the TCRdb copy of this immuneACCESS table, which keeps in-frame sequences only. Checked studies attribute under half of the gap to unresolved V genes and leave the rest unexplained. A total of approximately 60,000 clones appear in this sample, roughly 90% of them only once. The top ten hold around 0.63% of the sample. Patients with autoimmune disease history or receiving systemic immunosuppression were excluded from the trial. Peripheral blood for TCR sequencing was drawn from every dose cohort at baseline, at cycle 4 day 1 and at cycle 7 day 1. The samples were taken from a phase I, first-in-human, multicenter, open-label dose-escalation trial of ivuxolimab. Adults with locally advanced or metastatic melanoma, renal cell, hepatocellular, or head and neck squamous cell carcinoma were enrolled in the trial. Before TCR sequencing, CD4+ and CD8+ T cells were separately sorted from peripheral blood.

The sequence derives from an adult with an advanced solid tumor such as melanoma, head and neck, liver or kidney cancer. The specimen was CD4+ or CD8+ T cells sorted from blood, collected in a trial of the OX40 agonist ivuxolimab. In this chain, TRBV7-2 is recombined with TRBJ2-1; the D region possibly corresponds to TRBD1 (5 bases align). The nucleotide sequence reads as follows: TGTGCCAGCAGCTTACAATTGGGGCAGGACAATGAGCAGTTCTTC. Its amino acids are CASSLQLGQDNEQFF.